This passage covers 30 T cell receptor beta chains from one sample sequenced in a study of shared clonotypes between healthy human individuals. Profiling relied on immunoSEQ multiplex PCR, and the TCRdb table lists in-frame clones only, not all of them. The repertoire includes over 1.5 million clones, 95% to 99% of them detected once, and about 0.45% sits in the top ten. The sample consisted of naive CD4+ T cells sorted from blood. The sample's subset: CD45RA+ positively selected. These receptors were taken from a man aged 30-40 years in good health.

This chain connects TRBV13 to TRBJ2-3, with D unresolved. Per germline, CDR1 PRHDT and CDR2 FYEKMQ (reference sequence). The CDR3 loop spans 15 amino acids. Trimming pared 6 bases from V and 2 bases from J, leaving 15 bases between. CDR3 nucleotide sequence: TGTGCCAGCAGTGTAAAAGTTCTCCACACAGATACGCAGTATTTT. Translating it yields CASSVKVLHTDTQYF.

The chain carries TRBV27 and TRBJ2-7; TRBD1 matches 8 bases. V lost 5 bases and J lost 0; bases outside the gene matches: 6. CDR3 length: 15 residues. Germline CDR1 and CDR2: MNHEY and SMNVEV (reference sequence). The CDR3 protein is CASSNSGQDSYEQYF. The CDR3 DNA is TGTGCCAGCAGTAACTCGGGACAGGACTCCTACGAGCAGTACTTC.

V gene TRBV6-1 combines with J gene TRBJ1-2; perhaps TRBD1 as D (6 bases). The V gene lost 5 bases and the J gene lost 6 bases, with 16 bases spanning the gap. This CDR3 has 14 amino acids. Germline V lookup: CDR1 MNHNS, CDR2 SASEGT. This chain's CDR3 is CASSQLQGVHGYTF. Written as DNA, the CDR3 is TGTGCCAGCAGTCAATTACAGGGAGTACATGGCTACACCTTC.

The chain carries TRBV5-5 and TRBJ1-5; maybe TRBD1 (5 bases). Per the germline V gene, CDR1 is SGHKS and CDR2 is YYEKEE (reference sequence). V was cut by 0 bases and J by 7 bases, with 14 bases left in between. This CDR3 is built from 15 residues. The CDR3 sequence: CASSLVEGPGQPQHF. Written as DNA, the CDR3 is TGTGCCAGCAGCTTGGTAGAGGGACCCGGCCAGCCCCAGCATTTT.

This chain connects TRBV7-2 to TRBJ2-3, with D perhaps being TRBD1 or TRBD2 (5 bases each). V was cut by 6 bases and J by 1 base, with 14 bases left in between. The germline gives CDR1 SGHTA, CDR2 FQGNSA. The CDR3 totals 15 residues. In DNA, the CDR3 is TGTGCCAGCAGGCTTTCGGGGACCGGCACAGATACGCAGTATTTT. It translates to CASRLSGTGTDTQYF.

The chain has TRBV7-8 and TRBJ2-5; D remains ambiguous. Germline values: CDR1 SGHVS, CDR2 FQNEAQ. The CDR3 is made up of 14 amino acids. Deletions cut 1 base from V and 5 bases from J, with 11 bases between. The CDR3 loop is CASSLVGVRETQYF. The CDR3, as DNA: TGTGCCAGCAGCTTAGTGGGCGTAAGGGAGACCCAGTACTTC. The variable domain in full, completed from reference TRBV7-8 and TRBJ2-5, reads GAGVSQSPRYKVAKRGQDVALRCDPISGHVSLFWYQQALGQGPEFLTYFQNEAQLDKSGLPSDRFFAERPEGSVSTLKIQRTQQEDSAVYLCASSLVGVRETQYFGPGTRLLVL.

The chain links TRBV10-2 to TRBJ1-1; D not certain. Germline CDR1 WSHSY, CDR2 SAAADI. CDR3 length: 12 residues. Trimming pared 3 bases from V and 11 bases from J, leaving 13 bases between. The CDR3 sequence: CASSDSGSRAFF. CDR3 DNA: TGCGCCAGCAGTGACTCAGGCAGCAGGGCTTTCTTT.

CDR3 bases: TGTGCCAGCAGCTTGAAGGGGGGCAATCAGCCCCAGCATTTT. Protein sequence: CASSLKGGNQPQHF. This sequence joins TRBV7-9 and TRBJ1-5; perhaps TRBD1 as D (6 bases). In germline, CDR1 is SEHNR, CDR2 FQNEAQ (reference sequence). The CDR3 has 14 residues. Trimming cost V 3 bases and J 2 bases, with 8 bases left between them. The entire variable domain, with the rest obtained from reference TRBV7-9 and TRBJ1-5, is as follows: DTGVSQNPRHKITKRGQNVTFRCDPISEHNRLYWYRQTLGQGPEFLTYFQNEAQLEKSRLLSDRFSAERPKGSFSTLEIQRTEQGDSAMYLCASSLKGGNQPQHFGDGTRLSIL.

The rearrangement joins TRBV6-5 to TRBJ2-7; D remains unclear. The CDR3 runs 11 residues. The V end lost 3 bases, the J end lost 6 bases, and 6 bases lay between the germline ends. The germline gives CDR1 MNHEY, CDR2 SVGAGI. The CDR3: CASSYGPEQYF. The CDR3 DNA follows: TGTGCCAGCAGTTATGGTCCCGAGCAGTACTTC.

The rearrangement links TRBV7-2 to TRBJ2-7; TRBD2 agrees at 7 bases. The CDR3 sequence is 14 residues long. Germline loops: CDR1 SGHTA, CDR2 FQGNSA. With V trimmed by 5 bases and J by 4 bases, 8 bases remained unmatched. CDR3 in DNA: TGTGCCAGCAGCCGAACGGGGGGATCGTACGAGCAGTACTTC. Residues: CASSRTGGSYEQYF.

The rearrangement uses TRBV21-1 and TRBJ2-5; TRBD2 was called by the table and not checked on the DNA. TRBV21-1 is assigned pseudogene status. The CDR3 length is 13 residues. The CDR3 region is CASSSRRGETQYF. The CDR3 DNA sequence: TGTGCCAGCAGCTCACGGAGGGGTGAGACCCAGTACTTC.

The rearrangement links TRBV28 to TRBJ1-2; perhaps TRBD1 as D (5 bases). The germline V and J ends were trimmed by 3 bases and 3 bases, with 8 bases remaining between them. Germline values: CDR1 MDHEN, CDR2 SYDVKM. This CDR3 has 13 residues. The DNA of the CDR3 is TGTGCCAGCAGTTTGGAGGGGCACTATGGCTACACCTTC. It specifies CASSLEGHYGYTF.

V gene TRBV28 combines with J gene TRBJ1-1; no definite D call. Germline V lookup: CDR1 MDHEN, CDR2 SYDVKM. The CDR3 covers 12 residues. Trimming removed 3 bases at V and 6 bases at J, with 8 bases between. CDR3 loop: CASSFLGPEAFF. The CDR3 nucleotides read TGTGCCAGCAGTTTTTTGGGCCCTGAAGCTTTCTTT.

The gene calls are TRBV19 and TRBJ2-7; TRBD2 agrees at 8 bases. The CDR3 consists of 15 residues. Germline trimming cut 5 bases from V and 2 bases from J; bases unmatched to any gene: 8. In germline, CDR1 is LNHDA, CDR2 SQIVND (reference sequence). The CDR3 bases are TGTGCCAGTAGTGGGCCGGGACTAGGAACCTACGAGCAGTACTTC. It yields the protein CASSGPGLGTYEQYF.

This chain connects TRBV6-5 to TRBJ2-7; 7 nucleotides match TRBD1. CDR1 and CDR2 (germline): MNHEY, SVGAGI. The CDR3 has 16 amino acids. With 2 bases clipped from V and 3 bases from J, the junction kept 10 bases outside the gene matches. The CDR3 sequence: CASSYRPGTVSYEQYF. The CDR3 DNA reads TGTGCCAGCAGTTACCGACCCGGGACAGTGAGCTACGAGCAGTACTTC.

The rearrangement uses TRBV30 and TRBJ2-3, with 11 bases fitting TRBD2. The CDR3 totals 17 residues. CDR1 is GTSNPN and CDR2 is SVGIG in the germline V gene (reference sequence). Losses at the gene ends were 0 bases for V and 5 bases for J; bases not matched to a gene: 10. This CDR3 is CAWSVPRLAGGRDTQYF. Written as DNA, the CDR3 is TGTGCCTGGAGTGTACCCCGGCTAGCGGGAGGTAGAGATACGCAGTATTTT.

This chain uses TRBV28 with TRBJ1-5; no clear D. The CDR3 is 13 amino acids. The germline CDR1 and CDR2 sequences are MDHEN and SYDVKM. Trimming left V 8 bases short and J 3 bases short, with 11 bases between. The CDR3 coding sequence is TGTGCCAGCGGTCCTCGGGCCAATCAGCCCCAGCATTTT. This encodes CASGPRANQPQHF.

Remarks on this clone: The same CDR3 arises from other DNA sequences in this sample as well. The chain recombines TRBV7-3 with TRBJ2-3, with TRBD2 as a possible D gene (6 bases). V gave up 4 bases and J gave up 0 bases, with 8 bases separating them. The CDR3 totals 14 residues. Germline CDR1 SGHTA, CDR2 FQGTGA. The CDR3 nucleotides are TGTGCCAGCAGCTCAGGGACTAGCACAGATACGCAGTATTTT. Translation gives CASSSGTSTDTQYF. The full variable domain, rest sourced from reference TRBV7-3 and TRBJ2-3, is GAGVSQTPSNKVTEKGKYVELRCDPISGHTALYWYRQSLGQGPEFLIYFQGTGAADDSGLPNDRFFAVRPEGSVSTLKIQRTERGDSAVYLCASSSGTSTDTQYFGPGTRLTVL.

This chain connects TRBV5-1 to TRBJ2-5; D gene ambiguous. CDR1 and CDR2 from the germline V gene are SGHRS and YFSETQ. The CDR3 contains 14 residues. V gave up 2 bases and J gave up 3 bases, with 11 bases separating them. In DNA, the CDR3 is TGCGCCAGCAGCTTATGGCGGAGTGAAGAGACCCAGTACTTC. Amino acid sequence: CASSLWRSEETQYF.

This clone has only one observation. Other DNA variants within this sample encode the same CDR3. The gene calls are TRBV5-1 and TRBJ2-5; tentative D call: TRBD1 (6 bases). Germline V gene data show CDR1 as SGHRS and CDR2 as YFSETQ. This CDR3 comprises 14 residues. V lost 1 base and J lost 2, with 9 bases in between. The CDR3 loop reads CASSLTGLQETQYF. CDR3 nucleotide sequence: TGCGCCAGCAGCTTGACAGGGCTACAAGAGACCCAGTACTTC.

V is TRBV19 and J is TRBJ2-2; D may be TRBD1 (6 bases). Germline V lookup: CDR1 LNHDA, CDR2 SQIVND (reference sequence). The V end was cut by 11 bases, the J end by 7 bases, with 17 bases between. This CDR3 has 13 residues. Here the CDR3 DNA reads TGTGCCGGAACAGGGTTTCCGGGCGGGGAGCTGTTTTTT. This translates into CAGTGFPGGELFF. The full variable domain, its missing parts supplied by reference TRBV19 and TRBJ2-2, is DGGITQSPKYLFRKEGQNVTLSCEQNLNHDAMYWYRQDPGQGLRLIYYSQIVNDFQKGDIAEGYSVSREKKESFPLTVTSAQKNPTAFYLCAGTGFPGGELFFGEGSRLTVL.

The chain uses TRBV5-5 and TRBJ1-5; no clear D gene. The V and J ends lost 0 bases and 6 bases respectively, with 13 bases between them. The CDR3 is made up of 15 amino acids. Germline V CDR1 and CDR2: SGHKS, YYEKEE (reference sequence). The chain's CDR3 is CASSLAGKSPQPQHF. For the CDR3, the DNA is TGTGCCAGCAGCTTGGCAGGTAAGAGTCCTCAGCCCCAGCATTTT.

The rearrangement uses TRBV5-1 and TRBJ2-3, with D perhaps given as TRBD1 or TRBD2 (5 bases each). Germline-derived CDR1 and CDR2 are SGHRS and YFSETQ. V lost 2 bases and J 5 bases, leaving 12 bases between the germline ends. This CDR3 region has 14 residues. CDR3 in amino acids: CASSFLGTGDTQYF. The CDR3 DNA reads as TGCGCCAGCAGCTTCCTTGGGACCGGAGATACGCAGTATTTT.

The chain joins TRBV29-1 to TRBJ1-1, with TRBD1 as a possible D gene (6 bases). The germline V and J ends were trimmed by 3 bases and 2 bases, with 13 bases remaining between them. There are 14 residues in the CDR3. Germline CDR1 is SQVTM and CDR2 is ANQGSEA. The CDR3, as DNA: TGCAGCGTTGAGAGCAGGGGCGTAAACACTGAAGCTTTCTTT. It is translated as CSVESRGVNTEAFF.

The chain has TRBV27 and TRBJ1-2; the match to TRBD1 covers 7 bases. The CDR3 loop spans 15 amino acids. J gave up 8 bases and V 3 bases, and 12 bases lay outside the gene matches. Germline lookup yields CDR1 MNHEY and CDR2 SMNVEV (reference sequence). CDR3 loop: CASSLIEGAFPGYTF. The CDR3 DNA sequence: TGTGCCAGCAGTTTGATTGAGGGGGCATTTCCGGGCTACACCTTC.

This clone was detected only once. The CDR3 spells CASSSTGVLSSYEQYF. The CDR3 DNA sequence: TGTGCCAGCAGTTCCACGGGGGTTCTAAGCTCCTACGAGCAGTACTTC. The gene calls are TRBV28 and TRBJ2-7; weak D call: TRBD2 (6 bases). CDR3 size: 16 residues. Germline CDR1 reads MDHEN; CDR2 reads SYDVKM. Trimming removed 4 bases at V and 0 bases at J, with 16 bases between.

This rearrangement joins TRBV2 to TRBJ2-2; tentative D call: TRBD1 (5 bases). This CDR3 spans 14 amino acids. Germline V gene data show CDR1 as SNHLY and CDR2 as FYNNEI. Trimming shortened V by 4 bases and J by 6 bases, and 12 bases separated the two germline ends. CDR3 residues: CASSGVRVPGELFF. The DNA for the CDR3 is TGTGCCAGCAGTGGGGTCAGGGTTCCCGGGGAGCTGTTTTTT. The entire variable domain, with the rest obtained from reference TRBV2 and TRBJ2-2, is as follows: EPEVTQTPSHQVTQMGQEVILRCVPISNHLYFYWYRQILGQKVEFLVSFYNNEISEKSEIFDDQFSVERPDGSNFTLKIRSTKLEDSAMYFCASSGVRVPGELFFGEGSRLTVL.

The CDR3 bases are TGTGCCAGCAGCGTAGCCGGGACTCCCTGGGAACATCAGCCCCAGCATTTT. It is translated as CASSVAGTPWEHQPQHF. The chain has TRBV9 and TRBJ1-5; tentatively, D is TRBD1 (5 bases). Germline V gene lookup returns CDR1 SGDLS and CDR2 YYNGEE. Trimming removed 0 bases at V and 5 bases at J, with 18 bases between. This CDR3 is built from 17 residues.

The chain is built from TRBV18 and TRBJ2-3, with 7 bases lining up with TRBD1. After removal of 3 bases from V and 2 bases from J, the junction contained 5 bases not matched to a gene. Germline V gives CDR1 KGHSH, CDR2 LQKENI. This CDR3 contains 15 residues. CDR3 sequence: CASSPQGVDTDTQYF. In DNA, the CDR3 is TGTGCCAGCTCACCCCAGGGGGTTGACACAGATACGCAGTATTTT.

The rearrangement joins TRBV6-5 to TRBJ2-1; perhaps TRBD1 as D (5 bases). The V gene lost 6 bases and the J gene lost 6 bases, with 15 bases spanning the gap. Germline V lookup: CDR1 MNHEY, CDR2 SVGAGI. The CDR3 totals 14 residues. The DNA of the CDR3 is TGTGCCAGCAGGTTCCTTGGCAGGGTCAATGAGCAGTTCTTC. It yields the protein CASRFLGRVNEQFF.